A single sample gave rise to the 3 T cell receptor beta chains below, sequenced in a study of T cells in Graves' hyperthyroidism and ophthalmopathy. RNA transcripts were the template for amplifying TCR beta CDR3 regions. First-round RT-PCR of the TCR CDR3 relied on the HTBI primer set. MiXCR, run by TCRdb on the multiplex PCR reads, gives a single entry per CDR3 protein. The data contain around 690,000 distinct CDR3 sequences, 15% to 20% of them seen just once; the ten biggest clones take up roughly 15%. Sequencing was carried out using blood. Receptors were obtained from a man between 50 and 59 years old with Graves' hyperthyroidism.

The chain links TRBV3-1 to TRBJ2-2; 9 positions match TRBD2. The CDR3 has 16 residues. Trimming cost V 4 bases and J 9 bases; bases outside gene matches: 12. The germline gives CDR1 LGHDT, CDR2 YNNKEL (reference sequence). CDR3 nucleotide sequence: TGTGCCAGCAGCCGGCTGGGAGCGGGAGGTAGGCGGGAGCTGTTTTTT. Residues: CASSRLGAGGRRELFF.

This clonotype appeared many times. J is TRBJ2-2 and V is TRBV10-3; D not resolved. V was pared by 5 bases and J by 0 bases, with 7 bases between. This CDR3 contains 14 residues. CDR1 and CDR2 (germline): ENHRY, SYGVKD. As DNA, the CDR3 is TGTGCCATCAGTCGACAATCGAACACCGGGGAGCTGTTTTTT. Translating it yields CAISRQSNTGELFF.

This clonotype was observed a handful of times. The gene calls are TRBV19 and TRBJ2-5; D unresolved. The CDR3 runs 13 residues. Germline values: CDR1 LNHDA, CDR2 SQIVND (reference sequence). V lost 5 bases, J lost 0 bases, and 7 bases lay in between. Here the CDR3 DNA reads TGTGCCAGTAGTCGGGCTCACCAAGAGACCCAGTACTTC. It specifies CASSRAHQETQYF.